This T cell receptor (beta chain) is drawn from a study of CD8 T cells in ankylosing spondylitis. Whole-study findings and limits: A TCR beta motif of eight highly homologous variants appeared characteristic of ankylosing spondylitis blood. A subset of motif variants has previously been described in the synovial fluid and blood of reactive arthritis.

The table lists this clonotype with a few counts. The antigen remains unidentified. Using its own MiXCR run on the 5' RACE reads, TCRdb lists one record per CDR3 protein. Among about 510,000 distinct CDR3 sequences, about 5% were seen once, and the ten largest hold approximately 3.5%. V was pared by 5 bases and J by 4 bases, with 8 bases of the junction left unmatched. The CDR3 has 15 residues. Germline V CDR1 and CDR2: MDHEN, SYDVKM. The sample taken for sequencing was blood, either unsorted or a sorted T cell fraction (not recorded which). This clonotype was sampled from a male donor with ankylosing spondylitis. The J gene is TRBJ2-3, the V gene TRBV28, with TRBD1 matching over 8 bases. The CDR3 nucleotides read TGTGCCAGCAGTCCCCCGGACAGGGAGGCAGATACGCAGTATTTT. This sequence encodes CASSPPDREADTQYF. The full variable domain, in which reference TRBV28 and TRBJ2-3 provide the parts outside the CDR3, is DVKVTQSSRYLVKRTGEKVFLECVQDMDHENMFWYRQDPGLGLRLIYFSYDVKMKEKGDIPEGYSVSREKKERFSLILESASTNQTSMYLCASSPPDREADTQYFGPGTRLTVL.